The 20 T cell receptor beta chains below were found in one sample sequenced in a study of T cell repertoires in cytomegalovirus infection. TCRdb re-called the reads through MiXCR, storing one row per CDR3 protein. The data show fewer than 550,000 distinct CDR3 sequences, with about 30% seen just once and roughly an eighth held by the top ten. Sequencing was performed on PBMCs. The source of these receptors is a human donor in good health (CMV status not recorded). Some clones in this sample may be carry-over from other donors' samples.

This clonotype came up once. The chain couples TRBV7-9 to TRBJ1-5; D is ambiguous. Germline V gene sequence: CDR1 SEHNR, CDR2 FQNEAQ (reference sequence). Trimming left V 6 bases short and J 0 bases short, with 9 bases between. CDR3 length: 14 amino acids. The CDR3, as DNA: TGTGCCAGCAGTTGTGACACTAGCAATCAGCCCCAGCATTTT. It encodes CASSCDTSNQPQHF.

This clonotype was detected a few times. The chain combines TRBV29-1 with TRBJ1-2; D uncertain. The V gene lost 3 bases and the J gene lost 6 bases, with 11 bases spanning the gap. The CDR3 sequence is 12 residues long. Germline values: CDR1 SQVTM, CDR2 ANQGSEA. The CDR3 DNA reads TGCAGCGTTGATAATGGGCGGGATGGCTACACCTTC. Its protein is CSVDNGRDGYTF.

This rearrangement joins TRBV27 to TRBJ2-5; TRBD2 aligns across 11 bases. CDR3 length: 14 residues. The trim removed 7 bases at V and 7 bases at J, leaving 8 bases unmatched. The germline gives CDR1 MNHEY, CDR2 SMNVEV (reference sequence). CDR3 nucleotide sequence: TGTGCCAGCAACCTAGCGGGAGGTCTAGGGACCCAGTACTTC. Translating it yields CASNLAGGLGTQYF.

This clonotype was counted between two and nine times. The V gene is TRBV24-1, the J gene TRBJ2-1; 7 bases map to TRBD2. The CDR3 totals 14 residues. The V and J ends lost 9 bases and 2 bases, in that order; junction bases with no gene match: 6. The germline gives CDR1 KGHDR, CDR2 SFDVKD. The CDR3 nucleotides read TGTGCCACCGAACCTAGCGGAACCTACAATGAGCAGTTCTTC. Residues: CATEPSGTYNEQFF.

This rearrangement joins TRBV6-5 to TRBJ1-2; D unresolved. Trimming shortened V by 10 bases and J by 2 bases, and 8 bases separated the two germline ends. This CDR3 region has 11 residues. The germline CDR1 and CDR2 sequences are MNHEY and SVGAGI. In DNA, the CDR3 is TGTGCCACAAGCAGAAACTATGGCTACACCTTC. This gives the protein CATSRNYGYTF.

This chain links TRBV12-3 or TRBV12-4 with TRBJ2-1, with D perhaps matching TRBD2 (5 bases). The V end was cut by 2 bases, the J end by 3 bases, with 8 bases between. This CDR3 is 14 amino acids long. The DNA for the CDR3 is TGTGCCAGCAGTTTAACTAGAAACTACAATGAGCAGTTCTTC. Its translation: CASSLTRNYNEQFF.

This clonotype was detected a few times. The rearrangement links TRBV20-1 to TRBJ1-5; D remains unclear. This CDR3 contains 14 residues. The V gene's germline CDR1 is DFQATT and CDR2 SNEGSKA (reference sequence). Trimming pared 3 bases from V and 3 bases from J, leaving 12 bases between. In DNA, the CDR3 is TGCAGTGCTAGGGGGAGAACTTTCAATCAGCCCCAGCATTTT. This codes for CSARGRTFNQPQHF.

This clonotype turned up a few times. The chain joins TRBV20-1 to TRBJ2-4, with 9 bases fitting TRBD1. Germline values: CDR1 DFQATT, CDR2 SNEGSKA (reference sequence). The CDR3 is 15 residues long. J gave up 0 bases and V 6 bases, and 6 bases lay outside the gene matches. CDR3 region: CSARTGVLAKNIQYF. CDR3 DNA: TGCAGTGCCCGGACAGGGGTACTAGCCAAAAACATTCAGTACTTC.

The chain combines TRBV27 with TRBJ1-6; tentative D call: TRBD1 (5 bases). The germline gives CDR1 MNHEY, CDR2 SMNVEV (reference sequence). The CDR3 runs 14 residues. V was shortened by 8 bases and J by 10 bases, with 18 bases between the two germline ends. The CDR3: CASRSGGVGSPLHF. The CDR3 DNA reads as TGTGCCAGCCGATCGGGGGGGGTGGGGTCACCCCTCCACTTT.

The V and J genes are TRBV27 and TRBJ1-4; 7 nucleotides agree with TRBD1. This CDR3 region has 11 residues. Germline CDR1 is MNHEY and CDR2 is SMNVEV (reference sequence). V lost 10 bases to trimming and J lost 12 bases; unmatched junction nucleotides: 8. In DNA, the CDR3 is TGTGCCACCTCCAGACAGGGCCAACTGTTTTTT. This gives the protein CATSRQGQLFF.

V and J are TRBV5-4 and TRBJ2-6; 13 nucleotides agree with TRBD2. The ends lost 0 bases at V and 3 bases at J; junction bases unmatched: 6. This CDR3 comprises 19 residues. CDR1 is SGHNT, CDR2 YYREEE, per germline (reference sequence). CDR3 residues: CASSLGPGLAGFGANVLTF. CDR3 in DNA: TGTGCCAGCAGCTTGGGCCCGGGACTAGCGGGATTTGGGGCCAACGTCCTGACTTTC.

This clonotype was detected only a few times. The chain combines TRBV29-1 with TRBJ1-2; D is undetermined. V gave up 0 bases and J gave up 3 bases, with 8 bases separating them. This CDR3 region has 13 residues. CDR1 SQVTM and CDR2 ANQGSEA come from the germline V gene. The CDR3 protein is CSVEDHADYGYTF. CDR3 sequence (DNA): TGCAGCGTTGAAGACCACGCGGACTATGGCTACACCTTC.

This clonotype was recorded at least ten times. The V gene is TRBV7-2, the J gene TRBJ2-1; maybe TRBD1 (6 bases). The CDR3 totals 12 residues. Germline loops: CDR1 SGHTA, CDR2 FQGNSA. Deletions cut 11 bases from V and 7 bases from J, with 15 bases between. The DNA for the CDR3 is TGTGCCTCCCTGAGACAGGCAAATGAGCAGTTCTTC. It specifies CASLRQANEQFF. Based on the CDR3 plus reference TRBV7-2 and TRBJ2-1, the full variable domain is GAGVSQSPSNKVTEKGKDVELRCDPISGHTALYWYRQSLGQGLEFLIYFQGNSAPDKSGLPSDRFSAERTGGSVSTLTIQRTQQEDSAVYLCASLRQANEQFFGPGTRLTVL.

The rearrangement uses TRBV5-4 and TRBJ2-2, with 12 bases aligning to TRBD2. The CDR3 has 16 residues. Germline V CDR1 and CDR2: SGHNT, YYREEE (reference sequence). V gave up 6 bases and J gave up 4 bases; unmatched junction bases: 7. The CDR3 reads CASTPSGRASTGELFF. The CDR3 region has the DNA TGTGCCAGCACCCCTAGCGGGAGGGCCAGCACCGGGGAGCTGTTTTTT.

This clonotype has a count of ten or more. The chain is built from TRBV7-9 and TRBJ1-3, with 9 bases matching TRBD1. Germline trimming cut 6 bases from V and 3 bases from J; bases unmatched to any gene: 12. The CDR3 consists of 17 residues. Per germline, CDR1 SEHNR and CDR2 FQNEAQ (reference sequence). DNA of the CDR3: TGTGCCAGCAGGAAAACAGGGGGCGAACCTAGTGGAAACACCATATATTTT. It codes for CASRKTGGEPSGNTIYF.

This chain joins TRBV5-4 and TRBJ2-3, with TRBD1 matching 8 bases. Germline V gene data show CDR1 as SGHNT and CDR2 as YYREEE (reference sequence). Trimming at V came to 0 bases and at J to 6 bases, leaving 6 bases not matched to a gene. The CDR3 is made up of 15 amino acids. This CDR3 is CASSLEQGAMDTQYF. The CDR3, as DNA: TGTGCCAGCAGCTTGGAGCAGGGGGCCATGGATACGCAGTATTTT.

This chain links TRBV14 with TRBJ1-1; D is unresolved. V was trimmed by 1 base and J by 3 bases, leaving 12 bases between them. Germline values: CDR1 SGHDN, CDR2 FVKESK. This CDR3 spans 15 amino acids. As DNA, the CDR3 is TGTGCCAGCAGCCAAGTGACGGGGTGGGACACTGAAGCTTTCTTT. Amino acids: CASSQVTGWDTEAFF.

The J gene is TRBJ2-7, the V gene TRBV6-2 or TRBV6-3, with a tentative D call TRBD1 (6 bases). Deletions cut 2 bases from V and 2 bases from J, with 7 bases between. The CDR3 is made up of 13 amino acids. Germline values: CDR1 MNHEY, CDR2 SVGEGT. As DNA, the CDR3 is TGTGCCAGCAGTTACCGGACAGCCTACGAGCAGTACGTC. Translating it yields CASSYRTAYEQYV.

This clonotype was recorded at least ten times. The genes are TRBV7-9 and TRBJ2-5, with D possibly matching TRBD1 (5 bases). V was trimmed by 2 bases and J by 3 bases, leaving 10 bases between them. CDR1 SEHNR and CDR2 FQNEAQ come from the germline V gene (reference sequence). This CDR3 comprises 14 residues. The CDR3 loop reads CASSLQGIEETQYF. DNA for the CDR3: TGTGCCAGCAGCTTACAGGGCATAGAAGAGACCCAGTACTTC.

This clonotype was seen a handful of times. CDR3 nucleotides: TGTGCCAGCGCTCCCAGGGGGGTTAACTATGGCTACACCTTC. The encoded protein is CASAPRGVNYGYTF. The chain carries TRBV6-6 and TRBJ1-2, with 7 bases that match TRBD1. Trimming cost V 8 bases and J 1 base; bases outside gene matches: 7. This CDR3 region has 14 residues. Germline V gene sequence: CDR1 MNHNY, CDR2 SVGAGI (reference sequence).